The 28 T cell receptor beta chains below come from one sample, sequenced in a study of blood T cell repertoires in COVID-19 (dated by TCRdb to the early 2020s). The method behind the library was the immunoSEQ multiplex PCR assay. TCRdb retrieved this table from immuneACCESS and kept in-frame rearrangements only. Not all clones are present; in checked studies, unresolved V genes account for under half, and no reason is known for the remainder. In all, the sample holds about 310,000 clones, and nearly 90% of those were seen once. The top ten clonotypes cover almost 9.5% of the sample. The sequenced sample consisted of PBMCs or T cells enriched from blood (not recorded which). Receptor source: a woman younger than 45 who had recovered from COVID-19.

The chain employs TRBV28 and TRBJ2-3; TRBD2 aligns across 11 bases. This CDR3 is 14 amino acids long. Germline trimming cut 4 bases from V and 7 bases from J; bases unmatched to any gene: 4. CDR1 is MDHEN, CDR2 SYDVKM, per germline. Here the CDR3 reads CASSWTSGSHTQYF. For the CDR3, the DNA is TGTGCCAGCAGTTGGACTAGCGGGTCTCATACGCAGTATTTT. Variable domain in full (rest from reference TRBV28 and TRBJ2-3): DVKVTQSSRYLVKRTGEKVFLECVQDMDHENMFWYRQDPGLGLRLIYFSYDVKMKEKGDIPEGYSVSREKKERFSLILESASTNQTSMYLCASSWTSGSHTQYFGPGTRLTVL.

This clone showed up just a few times. The chain carries TRBV6-5 and TRBJ1-1, with D maybe TRBD1 (5 bases). Trimming took 7 bases from V and 0 from J, leaving 12 bases between them. Germline CDR1 MNHEY, CDR2 SVGAGI. The CDR3 spans 14 residues. CDR3 region: CASTRDFLNTEAFF. The CDR3 nucleotides read TGTGCCAGCACTCGGGACTTCCTGAACACTGAAGCTTTCTTT.

V is TRBV12-5 and J is TRBJ2-2; unclear D gene. Trimming pared 4 bases from V and 3 bases from J, leaving 3 bases between. This CDR3 region has 12 residues. The germline CDR1 and CDR2 sequences are LGHNT and FRNRAP. CDR3 in amino acids: CASGSYTGELFF. In DNA form, the CDR3 reads TGTGCTAGTGGTTCATACACCGGGGAGCTGTTTTTT.

V is TRBV19 and J is TRBJ2-7, with 10 bases aligning to TRBD1. With V trimmed by 7 bases and J by 7 bases, 7 bases remained unmatched. The CDR3 has 13 amino acids. Per the germline V gene, CDR1 is LNHDA and CDR2 is SQIVND (reference sequence). The DNA for the CDR3 is TGTGCCAGTACGAGGACAGGGGGGAAAGAGCAGTACTTC. Encoded protein: CASTRTGGKEQYF. The variable domain in full, with the rest retrieved from reference TRBV19 and TRBJ2-7, is DGGITQSPKYLFRKEGQNVTLSCEQNLNHDAMYWYRQDPGQGLRLIYYSQIVNDFQKGDIAEGYSVSREKKESFPLTVTSAQKNPTAFYLCASTRTGGKEQYFGPGTRLTVT.

This rearrangement joins TRBV15 to TRBJ2-5; TRBD2 might be the D (6 bases). The CDR3 sequence is 15 residues long. V lost 5 bases, J lost 9 bases, and 22 bases lay in between. Germline V CDR1 and CDR2: LNHNV, YYDKDF (reference sequence). CDR3 sequence: CATSVEGPTLGAQYF. CDR3 bases: TGTGCCACCAGCGTGGAGGGACCCACCCTGGGAGCCCAGTACTTC.

CDR3 DNA sequence: TGTGCCAGCAGGGTGAGGACAGGTGTTATCTACGAGCAGTACTTC. It codes for CASRVRTGVIYEQYF. J is TRBJ2-7 and V is TRBV6-5; 7 nucleotides align to TRBD1. Losses at the gene ends were 6 bases for V and 3 bases for J; bases not matched to a gene: 11. Germline loops: CDR1 MNHEY, CDR2 SVGAGI. The CDR3 is made up of 15 amino acids.

V and J are TRBV7-6 and TRBJ2-5, with 9 bases aligning to TRBD2. In germline, CDR1 is SGHVS, CDR2 FNYEAQ. This CDR3 contains 17 residues. The V gene end was trimmed by 4 bases and the J gene end by 4 bases; junction bases not matched to a gene: 13. CDR3 sequence (DNA): TGTGCCAGCAGCTCCTTGGGGGTAGCGGGAGAGTCAGAGACCCAGTACTTC. Amino acid sequence: CASSSLGVAGESETQYF. The full variable domain, completed using reference TRBV7-6 and TRBJ2-5, is GAGVSQSPRYKVTKRGQDVALRCDPISGHVSLYWYRQALGQGPEFLTYFNYEAQQDKSGLPNDRFSAERPEGSISTLTIQRTEQRDSAMYRCASSSLGVAGESETQYFGPGTRLLVL.

The chain carries TRBV28 and TRBJ2-2; tentatively, D is TRBD2 (5 bases). With 2 bases removed from V and 3 bases from J, the gap between germline ends came to 13 bases. Germline lookup yields CDR1 MDHEN and CDR2 SYDVKM. There are 16 residues in the CDR3. This CDR3 is CASSLEGLVDTGELFF. The CDR3 region has the DNA TGTGCCAGCAGTTTAGAGGGTCTTGTGGACACCGGGGAGCTGTTTTTT.

The chain employs TRBV27 and TRBJ2-3, with 9 bases identical to TRBD2. J lost 6 bases, V lost 5 bases, and 9 bases had no gene match. The CDR3 loop spans 15 amino acids. Per the germline V gene, CDR1 is MNHEY and CDR2 is SMNVEV (reference sequence). CDR3 protein: CASSLSGSSGDTQYF. The CDR3 DNA reads TGTGCCAGCAGTCTTAGCGGGAGTTCGGGGGATACGCAGTATTTT.

This chain links TRBV6-2 or TRBV6-3 with TRBJ2-7; TRBD1 aligns across 9 bases. The CDR3 totals 18 residues. Germline loops: CDR1 MNHEY, CDR2 SVGEGT. The V gene end was trimmed by 6 bases and the J gene end by 2 bases; junction bases not matched to a gene: 17. This CDR3 is CASSPLHLGTGNTYEQYF. DNA of the CDR3: TGTGCCAGCAGCCCTCTCCATCTCGGGACAGGGAATACCTACGAGCAGTACTTC.

The V gene is TRBV10-3, the J gene TRBJ2-1; TRBD2 agrees at 7 bases. From germline, CDR1 is ENHRY and CDR2 SYGVKD. J gave up 4 bases and V 6 bases, and 9 bases lay outside the gene matches. The CDR3 spans 15 residues. Here the CDR3 DNA reads TGTGCCATCAGCCGACTCGCGGGAGAGTACAATGAGCAGTTCTTC. Translation: CAISRLAGEYNEQFF.

V and J are TRBV7-9 and TRBJ2-7; D not resolved. Germline V gene lookup returns CDR1 SEHNR and CDR2 FQNEAQ (reference sequence). Trimming stripped 6 bases from V and 0 bases from J, with 12 bases between. CDR3 length: 14 residues. In DNA form, the CDR3 reads TGTGCCAGCAGGAGCTCCGCGAACTCCTACGAGCAGTACTTC. This codes for CASRSSANSYEQYF.

This clone was observed once. V is TRBV11-3 and J is TRBJ2-3; D may be TRBD2 (5 bases). V was clipped by 3 bases and J by 0 bases, with 7 bases between them. CDR1 and CDR2 (germline): SGHNT, YENEEA. This CDR3 has 14 residues. The DNA of the CDR3 is TGTGCCAGCAGCTTTCGGACTAGCACAGATACGCAGTATTTT. It codes for CASSFRTSTDTQYF.

V usage is TRBV5-1 and J usage is TRBJ2-5; D unclear. The CDR3 length is 14 residues. The V gene lost 3 bases and the J gene lost 3 bases, with 12 bases spanning the gap. CDR1 is SGHRS and CDR2 is YFSETQ in the germline V gene. The CDR3 is CASSYSLPEETQYF. Here the CDR3 DNA reads TGCGCCAGCAGCTACTCCCTACCGGAAGAGACCCAGTACTTC.

The chain combines TRBV11-2 with TRBJ2-1, with D possibly TRBD2 on 6 matching bases. The CDR3 length is 14 residues. The ends were cut back, 7 bases at V and 7 bases at J, with 17 bases in the middle. The germline V gene has CDR1 SGHAT and CDR2 FQNNGV. CDR3 region: CASTQGLTLNEQFF. CDR3 nucleotide sequence: TGTGCCAGCACCCAAGGACTAACTTTGAATGAGCAGTTCTTC.

The chain has TRBV2 and TRBJ2-1; TRBD2 agrees at 16 bases. With V trimmed by 5 bases and J by 7 bases, 2 bases remained unmatched. Germline assignment: CDR1 SNHLY and CDR2 FYNNEI. This CDR3 comprises 15 residues. CDR3 sequence reads: CASSRGLAGGNEQFF. CDR3 in DNA: TGTGCCAGCAGTCGGGGACTAGCGGGAGGGAATGAGCAGTTCTTC.

CDR3 DNA: TGTGCCAGCAGTGAAACACTAAGCACAGATACGCAGTATTTT. Protein sequence: CASSETLSTDTQYF. The chain links TRBV2 to TRBJ2-3; D gene uncertain. V shed 2 bases and J shed 0 bases, with 6 bases lying between them. CDR1 is SNHLY and CDR2 is FYNNEI in the germline V gene. This CDR3 has 14 amino acids.

The chain has TRBV14 and TRBJ2-7; tentative D call: TRBD2 (5 bases). Germline V gene lookup returns CDR1 SGHDN and CDR2 FVKESK. The CDR3 has 18 residues. Between the trimmed V and J ends, which lost 2 bases and 2 bases, there was a span of 22 bases. The CDR3 DNA is TGTGCCAGCAGCCAATCACCCCCAACTAGAAACCTCCCCTACGAGCAGTACTTC. Amino acid sequence: CASSQSPPTRNLPYEQYF.

V and J are TRBV28 and TRBJ1-2; 9 nucleotides match TRBD1. With V trimmed by 5 bases and J by 5 bases, 12 bases remained unmatched. CDR3 length equals 16 residues. Per the germline V gene, CDR1 is MDHEN and CDR2 is SYDVKM. The CDR3 bases are TGTGCCAGCAGTCCCTACCCACAGGGGGCGGGATATGGCTACACCTTC. This translates into CASSPYPQGAGYGYTF.

The V and J genes are TRBV9 and TRBJ1-2; D is possibly TRBD1 (6 bases). V lost 4 bases and J lost 1, with 20 bases in between. Looked up from germline, CDR1 is SGDLS and CDR2 is YYNGEE. The CDR3 runs to 17 residues. CDR3 residues: CASSPEHRGGYNYGYTF. The CDR3 DNA reads TGTGCCAGCAGCCCCGAACACCGTGGGGGCTATAACTATGGCTACACCTTC.

The chain uses TRBV6-2 or TRBV6-3 and TRBJ2-7; D gene uncertain. The CDR3 has 15 amino acids. V lost 4 bases and J 4 bases, leaving 17 bases between the germline ends. Per germline, CDR1 MNHEY and CDR2 SVGEGT. CDR3 nucleotide sequence: TGTGCCAGCAGTTTCGAGGCTAGTCTTCATTACGAGCAGTACTTC. Translated, it gives CASSFEASLHYEQYF.

The chain recombines TRBV4-1 with TRBJ2-2, with TRBD2 matching over 11 bases. V gave up 4 bases and J gave up 2 bases; unmatched junction bases: 12. From germline, CDR1 is MGHRA and CDR2 YSYEKL. The CDR3 length is 19 residues. The CDR3 reads CASSLTSGAPKDNTGELFF. In nucleotides, the CDR3 is TGCGCCAGCAGCCTGACTAGCGGGGCCCCGAAAGATAACACCGGGGAGCTGTTTTTT.

In its sample, this clone was seen many times. The rearrangement links TRBV9 to TRBJ2-2; perhaps TRBD1 as D (5 bases). Germline V lookup: CDR1 SGDLS, CDR2 YYNGEE. Trimming stripped 5 bases from V and 5 bases from J, with 13 bases between. The CDR3 has 14 amino acids. This CDR3 is CASRGLDTTGELFF. CDR3 DNA sequence: TGTGCCAGCAGGGGGCTAGACACTACCGGGGAGCTGTTTTTT. Full variable domain (missing parts from reference TRBV9 and TRBJ2-2): DSGVTQTPKHLITATGQRVTLRCSPRSGDLSVYWYQQSLDQGLQFLIQYYNGEERAKGNILERFSAQQFPDLHSELNLSSLELGDSALYFCASRGLDTTGELFFGEGSRLTVL.

This chain joins TRBV10-1 and TRBJ1-1; 8 positions match TRBD1. The CDR3 has 13 amino acids. Germline-derived CDR1 and CDR2 are WNHNN and SYGVQD (reference sequence). V was pared by 10 bases and J by 1 base, with 5 bases of the junction left unmatched. DNA for the CDR3: TGCGCCACCTCGGGGACAGGGAACACTGAAGCTTTCTTT. Translating it yields CATSGTGNTEAFF.

The chain has TRBV6-5 and TRBJ2-7, with TRBD2 identical over 14 bases. Germline V gene sequence: CDR1 MNHEY, CDR2 SVGAGI. V lost 4 bases and J lost 4; bases outside the gene matches: 6. This CDR3 spans 16 amino acids. CDR3 DNA sequence: TGTGCCAGCAGTTCCCCGACTAGCGGGAGGGCATACGAGCAGTACTTC. Encoded protein: CASSSPTSGRAYEQYF.

The genes are TRBV27 and TRBJ1-1; D is perhaps TRBD1 (6 bases). Trimming removed 6 bases at V and 1 base at J, with 18 bases between. There are 16 residues in the CDR3. Germline V lookup: CDR1 MNHEY, CDR2 SMNVEV (reference sequence). The CDR3 sequence: CASSFQPDRPNTEAFF. In DNA, the CDR3 is TGTGCCAGCAGCTTCCAGCCCGACAGGCCGAACACTGAAGCTTTCTTT.

CDR3 coding DNA: TGTGCCAGCAGCCCAGCTAGACCGTTCTACGAGCAGTACTTC. Protein sequence: CASSPARPFYEQYF. The V gene is TRBV6-2 or TRBV6-3, the J gene TRBJ2-7; D is ambiguous. CDR3 length: 14 amino acids. The V end was cut by 6 bases, the J end by 3 bases, with 15 bases between. The germline V gene has CDR1 MNHEY and CDR2 SVGEGT.

J is TRBJ1-1 and V is TRBV10-3; tentatively, D is TRBD1 (6 bases). Trimming pared 5 bases from V and 3 bases from J, leaving 10 bases between. Germline V gene lookup returns CDR1 ENHRY and CDR2 SYGVKD. The CDR3 loop spans 13 amino acids. CDR3 nucleotides: TGTGCCATCAGTAAGACAGGAGACACTGAAGCTTTCTTT. Translation gives CAISKTGDTEAFF.